Following are 5 T cell receptor beta chains from one sample sequenced in a study of T-cell memory formation after mild COVID-19. TCRdb fed the 5' RACE reads into MiXCR, producing one record per CDR3 protein. Here the sample spans 380,000 or so distinct CDR3 sequences, around 15% being singletons. Sequencing was performed on PBMCs or a T cell subset sorted from them (not recorded which). Receptors were obtained from a man between 18 and 29 years old who had mild COVID-19 (a few samples of this study predate the infection). Cell type and time point are not known.

The table lists this clonotype with a few counts. The rearrangement joins TRBV10-3 to TRBJ2-7, with no clear D. From germline, CDR1 is ENHRY and CDR2 SYGVKD. The CDR3 has 12 amino acids. V lost 3 bases, J lost 3 bases, and 6 bases lay in between. The CDR3 is CAISEQLYEQYF. The CDR3 DNA reads TGTGCCATCAGTGAACAGCTCTACGAGCAGTACTTC.

This clonotype has ten or more counts. This sequence joins TRBV5-4 and TRBJ2-2; a weak D match, TRBD2 (5 bases). CDR1 and CDR2 (germline): SGHNT, YYREEE (reference sequence). Trimming left V 0 bases short and J 1 base short, with 10 bases between. This CDR3 contains 16 residues. As DNA, the CDR3 is TGTGCCAGCAGCTTGGGTGCGGCGGGGAACACCGGGGAGCTGTTTTTT. This translates into CASSLGAAGNTGELFF.

This chain connects TRBV7-8 to TRBJ2-1, with TRBD2 matching over 10 bases. V shed 5 bases and J 5 bases; nucleotides not matched to a gene: 9. CDR3 size: 16 residues. Germline V gene sequence: CDR1 SGHVS, CDR2 FQNEAQ. CDR3 sequence (DNA): TGTGCCAGCAGCCCGACCCGACTAGCGGGCCACAATGAGCAGTTCTTC. Translating gives CASSPTRLAGHNEQFF.

The chain uses TRBV6-5 and TRBJ1-5; 8 bases are shared with TRBD1. Per the germline V gene, CDR1 is MNHEY and CDR2 is SVGAGI. V shed 6 bases, J shed 0 bases, and the junction held 4 bases outside the gene matches. This CDR3 has 15 amino acids. CDR3 amino acids: CASRPQGDSNQPQHF. CDR3 sequence (DNA): TGTGCCAGCAGACCACAGGGGGATAGCAATCAGCCCCAGCATTTT.

This clonotype has a handful of counts. This chain links TRBV6-6 with TRBJ2-3; the D gene could be TRBD1 or TRBD2 (7 bases each). Trimming shortened V by 2 bases and J by 3 bases, and 12 bases separated the two germline ends. The CDR3 loop spans 15 amino acids. Germline CDR1 MNHNY, CDR2 SVGAGI (reference sequence). Written as DNA, the CDR3 is TGTGCCAGCAGTTACCAGGGGGGGATGACAGATACGCAGTATTTT. Its protein product is CASSYQGGMTDTQYF.